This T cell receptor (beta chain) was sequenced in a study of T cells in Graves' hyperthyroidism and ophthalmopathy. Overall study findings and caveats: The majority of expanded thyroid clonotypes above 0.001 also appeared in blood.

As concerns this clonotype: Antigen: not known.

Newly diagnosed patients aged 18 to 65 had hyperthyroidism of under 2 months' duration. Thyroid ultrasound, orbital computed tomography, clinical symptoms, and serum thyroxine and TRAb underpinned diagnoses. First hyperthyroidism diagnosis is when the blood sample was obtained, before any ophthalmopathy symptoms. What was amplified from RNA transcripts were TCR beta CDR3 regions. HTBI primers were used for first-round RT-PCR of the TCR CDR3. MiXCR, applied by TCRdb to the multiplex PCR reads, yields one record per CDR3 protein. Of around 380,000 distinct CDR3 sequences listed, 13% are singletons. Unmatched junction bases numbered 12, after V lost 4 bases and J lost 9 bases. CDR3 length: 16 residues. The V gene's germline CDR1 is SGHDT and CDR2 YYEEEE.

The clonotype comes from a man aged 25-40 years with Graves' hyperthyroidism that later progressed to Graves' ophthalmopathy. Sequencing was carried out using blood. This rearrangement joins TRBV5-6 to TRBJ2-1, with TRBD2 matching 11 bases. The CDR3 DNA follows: TGTGCCAGCAGCCCCCCCACTAGCGGGGGCTGGGGTGAGCAGTTCTTC. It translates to CASSPPTSGGWGEQFF.